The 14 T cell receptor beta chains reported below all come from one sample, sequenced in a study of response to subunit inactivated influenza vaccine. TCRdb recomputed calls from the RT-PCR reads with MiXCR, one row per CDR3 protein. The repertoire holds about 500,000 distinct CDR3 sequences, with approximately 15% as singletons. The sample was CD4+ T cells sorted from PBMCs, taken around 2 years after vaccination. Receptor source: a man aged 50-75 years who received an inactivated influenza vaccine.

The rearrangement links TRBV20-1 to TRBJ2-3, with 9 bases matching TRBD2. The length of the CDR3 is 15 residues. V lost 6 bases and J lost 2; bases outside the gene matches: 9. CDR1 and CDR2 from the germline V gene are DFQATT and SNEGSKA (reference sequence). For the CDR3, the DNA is TGCAGTGCCCAAGTCCTAGCGGGGTTCACAGATACGCAGTATTTT. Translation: CSAQVLAGFTDTQYF.

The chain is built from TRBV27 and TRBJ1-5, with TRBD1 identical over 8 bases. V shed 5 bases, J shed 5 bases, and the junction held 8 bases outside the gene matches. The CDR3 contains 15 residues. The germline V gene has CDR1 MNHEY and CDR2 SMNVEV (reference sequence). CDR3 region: CASSPEGRGHQPQHF. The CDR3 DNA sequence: TGTGCCAGCAGTCCCGAGGGCAGGGGGCATCAGCCCCAGCATTTT.

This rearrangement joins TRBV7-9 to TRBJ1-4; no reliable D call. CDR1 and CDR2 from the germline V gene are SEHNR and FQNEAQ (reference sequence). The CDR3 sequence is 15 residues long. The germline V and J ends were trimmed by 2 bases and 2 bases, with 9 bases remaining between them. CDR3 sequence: CASSLSGVTNEKLFF. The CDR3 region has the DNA TGTGCCAGCAGCTTAAGCGGGGTTACTAATGAAAAACTGTTTTTT.

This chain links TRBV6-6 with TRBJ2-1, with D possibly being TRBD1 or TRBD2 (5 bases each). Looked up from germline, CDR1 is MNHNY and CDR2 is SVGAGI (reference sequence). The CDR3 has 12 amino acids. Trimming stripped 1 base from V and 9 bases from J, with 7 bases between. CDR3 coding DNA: TGTGCCAGCAGTTACTTAGGGACTGAGCAGTTCTTC. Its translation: CASSYLGTEQFF.

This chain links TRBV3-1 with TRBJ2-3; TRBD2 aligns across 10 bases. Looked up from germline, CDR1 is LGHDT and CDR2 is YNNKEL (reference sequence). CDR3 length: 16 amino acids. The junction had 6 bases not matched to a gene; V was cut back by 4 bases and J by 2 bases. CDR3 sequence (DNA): TGTGCCAGCAGCCCGTTTAGCGGGGGGAACACAGATACGCAGTATTTT. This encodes CASSPFSGGNTDTQYF.

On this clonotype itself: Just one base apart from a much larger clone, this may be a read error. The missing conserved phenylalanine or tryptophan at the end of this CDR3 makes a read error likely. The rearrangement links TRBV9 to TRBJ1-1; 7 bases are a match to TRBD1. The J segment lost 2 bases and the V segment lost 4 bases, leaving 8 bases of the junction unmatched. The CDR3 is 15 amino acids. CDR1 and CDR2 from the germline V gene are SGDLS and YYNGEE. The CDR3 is CASSPRGRGNTEAFL. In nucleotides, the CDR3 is TGTGCCAGCAGCCCGAGGGGGCGTGGAAACACTGAAGCTTTCCTT.

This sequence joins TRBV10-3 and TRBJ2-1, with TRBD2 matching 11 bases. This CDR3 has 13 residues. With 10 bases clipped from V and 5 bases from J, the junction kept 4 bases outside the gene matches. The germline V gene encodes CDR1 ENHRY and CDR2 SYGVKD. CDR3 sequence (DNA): TGTGCCACTGGGACTAGCGGTAACAATGAGCAGTTCTTC. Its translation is CATGTSGNNEQFF.

The CDR3 DNA reads as TGCAGTGCCTTGGCTCGTCTAGCGGGAAGAACAGATACGCAGTATTTT. It yields the protein CSALARLAGRTDTQYF. The chain joins TRBV20-1 to TRBJ2-3; 9 bases agree with TRBD2. CDR1 and CDR2 (germline): DFQATT, SNEGSKA (reference sequence). This CDR3 has 16 residues. Trimming took 6 bases from V and 3 from J; bases not matched to a gene: 13.

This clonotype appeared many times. This CDR3 reads CASSYSLARGVNEQFF. In nucleotides, the CDR3 is TGTGCCAGCAGTTACTCTTTGGCTAGGGGGGTCAATGAGCAGTTCTTC. The chain combines TRBV6-2 or TRBV6-3 with TRBJ2-1, with D possibly called TRBD1 or TRBD2 (6 bases each). CDR3 size: 16 residues. Germline lookup yields CDR1 MNHEY and CDR2 SVGEGT. V was pared by 0 bases and J by 6 bases, with 15 bases between.

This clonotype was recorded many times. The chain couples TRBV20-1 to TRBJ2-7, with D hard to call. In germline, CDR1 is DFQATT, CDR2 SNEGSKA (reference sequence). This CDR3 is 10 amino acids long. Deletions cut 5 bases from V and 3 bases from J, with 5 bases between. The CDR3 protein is CSAHNYEQYF. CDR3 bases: TGCAGTGCTCATAACTACGAGCAGTACTTC.

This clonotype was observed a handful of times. The CDR3 spells CAISEWGLAGGPANTGELFF. CDR3 coding DNA: TGTGCCATCAGTGAGTGGGGACTAGCGGGGGGCCCTGCGAACACCGGGGAGCTGTTTTTT. The rearrangement uses TRBV10-3 and TRBJ2-2, with 15 bases identical to TRBD2. The CDR3 is 20 amino acids. Per the germline V gene, CDR1 is ENHRY and CDR2 is SYGVKD. With V trimmed by 1 base and J by 0 bases, 6 bases remained unmatched.

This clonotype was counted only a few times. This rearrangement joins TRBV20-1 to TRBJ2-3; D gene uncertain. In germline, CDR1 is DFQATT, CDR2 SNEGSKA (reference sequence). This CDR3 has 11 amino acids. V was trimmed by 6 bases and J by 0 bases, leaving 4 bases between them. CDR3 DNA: TGCAGTGCCCTTAGCACAGATACGCAGTATTTT. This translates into CSALSTDTQYF.

The CDR3 DNA follows: TGTGCCATCAGTGATCCGTCATCGGGTCACTACGAGCAGTACTTC. It specifies CAISDPSSGHYEQYF. The chain links TRBV10-3 to TRBJ2-7; no reliable D call. V was clipped by 3 bases and J by 3 bases, with 15 bases between them. The CDR3 loop spans 15 amino acids. Germline values: CDR1 ENHRY, CDR2 SYGVKD.

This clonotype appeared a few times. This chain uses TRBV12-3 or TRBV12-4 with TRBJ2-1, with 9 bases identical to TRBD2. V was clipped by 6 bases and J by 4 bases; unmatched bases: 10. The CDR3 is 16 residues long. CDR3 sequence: CASRPGTSSPYNEQFF. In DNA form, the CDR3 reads TGTGCCAGCAGACCCGGGACTAGCAGCCCTTACAATGAGCAGTTCTTC.